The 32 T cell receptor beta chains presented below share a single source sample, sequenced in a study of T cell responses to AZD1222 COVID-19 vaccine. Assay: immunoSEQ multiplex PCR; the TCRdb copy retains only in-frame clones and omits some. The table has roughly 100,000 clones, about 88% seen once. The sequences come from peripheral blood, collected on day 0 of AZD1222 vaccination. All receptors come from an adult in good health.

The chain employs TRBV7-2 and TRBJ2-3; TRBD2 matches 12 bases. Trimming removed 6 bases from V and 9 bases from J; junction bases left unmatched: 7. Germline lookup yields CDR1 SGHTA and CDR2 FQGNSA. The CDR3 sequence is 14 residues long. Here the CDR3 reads CASRTRLAGVTQYF. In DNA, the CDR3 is TGTGCCAGCAGGACGAGACTAGCGGGGGTAACGCAGTATTTT. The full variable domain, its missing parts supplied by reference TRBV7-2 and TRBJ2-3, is GAGVSQSPSNKVTEKGKDVELRCDPISGHTALYWYRQSLGQGLEFLIYFQGNSAPDKSGLPSDRFSAERTGGSVSTLTIQRTQQEDSAVYLCASRTRLAGVTQYFGPGTRLTVL.

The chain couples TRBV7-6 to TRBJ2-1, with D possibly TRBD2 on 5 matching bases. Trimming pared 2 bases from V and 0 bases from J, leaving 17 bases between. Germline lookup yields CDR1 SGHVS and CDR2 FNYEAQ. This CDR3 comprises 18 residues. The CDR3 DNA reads TGTGCCAGCAGCTTATTGGCCCTAGCACGAAACTCCTACAATGAGCAGTTCTTC. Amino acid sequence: CASSLLALARNSYNEQFF.

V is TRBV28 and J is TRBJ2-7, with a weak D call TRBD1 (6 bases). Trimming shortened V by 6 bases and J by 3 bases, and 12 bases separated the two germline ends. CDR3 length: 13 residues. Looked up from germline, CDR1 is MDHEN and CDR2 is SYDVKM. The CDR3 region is CASSSTGNYEQYF. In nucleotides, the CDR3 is TGTGCCAGCAGCTCTACAGGGAACTACGAGCAGTACTTC. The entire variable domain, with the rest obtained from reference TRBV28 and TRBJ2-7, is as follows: DVKVTQSSRYLVKRTGEKVFLECVQDMDHENMFWYRQDPGLGLRLIYFSYDVKMKEKGDIPEGYSVSREKKERFSLILESASTNQTSMYLCASSSTGNYEQYFGPGTRLTVT.

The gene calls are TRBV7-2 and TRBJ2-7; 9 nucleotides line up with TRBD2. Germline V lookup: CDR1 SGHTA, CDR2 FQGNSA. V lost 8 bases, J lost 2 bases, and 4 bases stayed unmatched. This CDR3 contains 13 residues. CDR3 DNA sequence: TGTGCCAGCGCGAGCGGGGGGCCCTACGAGCAGTACTTC. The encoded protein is CASASGGPYEQYF.

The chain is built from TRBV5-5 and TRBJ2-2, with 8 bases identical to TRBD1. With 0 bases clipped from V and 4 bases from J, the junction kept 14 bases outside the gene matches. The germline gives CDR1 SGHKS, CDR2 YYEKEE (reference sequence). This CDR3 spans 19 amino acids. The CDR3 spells CASSLGDSGRGRFTGELFF. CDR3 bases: TGTGCCAGCAGCTTGGGCGATTCTGGCAGGGGGCGGTTCACCGGGGAGCTGTTTTTT.

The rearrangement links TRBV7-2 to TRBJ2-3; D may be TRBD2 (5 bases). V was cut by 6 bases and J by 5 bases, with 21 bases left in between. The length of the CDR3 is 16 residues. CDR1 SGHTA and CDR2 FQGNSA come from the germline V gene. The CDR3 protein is CASSRETSHLGDTQYF. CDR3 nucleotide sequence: TGTGCCAGCAGTCGCGAAACTAGTCATTTAGGAGATACGCAGTATTTT.

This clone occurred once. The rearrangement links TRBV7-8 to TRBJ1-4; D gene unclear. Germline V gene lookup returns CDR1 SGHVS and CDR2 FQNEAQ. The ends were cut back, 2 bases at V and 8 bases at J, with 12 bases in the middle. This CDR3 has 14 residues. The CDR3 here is CASSLLSLGEKLFF. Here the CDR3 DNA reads TGTGCCAGCAGCTTATTGAGTCTAGGAGAAAAACTGTTTTTT. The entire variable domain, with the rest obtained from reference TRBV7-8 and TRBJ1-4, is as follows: GAGVSQSPRYKVAKRGQDVALRCDPISGHVSLFWYQQALGQGPEFLTYFQNEAQLDKSGLPSDRFFAERPEGSVSTLKIQRTQQEDSAVYLCASSLLSLGEKLFFGSGTQLSVL.

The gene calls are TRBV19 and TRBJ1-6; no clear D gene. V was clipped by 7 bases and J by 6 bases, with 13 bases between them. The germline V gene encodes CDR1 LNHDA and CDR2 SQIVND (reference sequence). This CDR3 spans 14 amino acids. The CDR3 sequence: CASTVGFSNSPLHF. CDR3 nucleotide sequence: TGTGCCAGTACTGTGGGTTTTAGTAATTCACCCCTCCACTTT.

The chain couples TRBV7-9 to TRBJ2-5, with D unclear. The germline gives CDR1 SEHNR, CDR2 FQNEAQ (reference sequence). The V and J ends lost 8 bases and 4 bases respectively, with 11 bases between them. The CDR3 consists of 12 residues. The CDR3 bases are TGTGCCAGCCAGGTGGGGTTAGAGACCCAGTACTTC. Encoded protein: CASQVGLETQYF.

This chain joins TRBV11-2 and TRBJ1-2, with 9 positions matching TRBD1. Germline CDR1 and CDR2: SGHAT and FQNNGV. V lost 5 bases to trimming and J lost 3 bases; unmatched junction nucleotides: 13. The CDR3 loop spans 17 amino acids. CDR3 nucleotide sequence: TGTGCCAGCAGCATACTCCCGACAGGGGGTAAGCACTATGGCTACACCTTC. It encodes CASSILPTGGKHYGYTF.

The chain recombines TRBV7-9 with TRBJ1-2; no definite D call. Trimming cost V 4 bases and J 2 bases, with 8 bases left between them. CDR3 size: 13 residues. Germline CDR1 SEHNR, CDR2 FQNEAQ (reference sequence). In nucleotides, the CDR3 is TGTGCCAGCAGCTCACTGGGAAACTATGGCTACACCTTC. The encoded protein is CASSSLGNYGYTF. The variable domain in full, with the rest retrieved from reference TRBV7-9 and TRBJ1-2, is DTGVSQNPRHKITKRGQNVTFRCDPISEHNRLYWYRQTLGQGPEFLTYFQNEAQLEKSRLLSDRFSAERPKGSFSTLEIQRTEQGDSAMYLCASSSLGNYGYTFGSGTRLTVV.

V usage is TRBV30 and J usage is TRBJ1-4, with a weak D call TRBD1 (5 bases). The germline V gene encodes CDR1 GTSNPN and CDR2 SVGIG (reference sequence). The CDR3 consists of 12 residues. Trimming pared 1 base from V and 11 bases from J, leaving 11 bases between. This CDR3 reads CAWSGQDTKLFF. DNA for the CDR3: TGTGCCTGGAGTGGCCAGGACACCAAACTGTTTTTT.

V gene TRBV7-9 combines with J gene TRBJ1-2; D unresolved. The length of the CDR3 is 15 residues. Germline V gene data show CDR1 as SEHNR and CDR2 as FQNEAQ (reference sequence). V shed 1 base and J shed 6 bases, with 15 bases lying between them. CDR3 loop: CASSLDFPGRDGYTF. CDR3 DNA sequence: TGTGCCAGCAGCTTAGATTTCCCCGGGCGAGATGGCTACACCTTC.

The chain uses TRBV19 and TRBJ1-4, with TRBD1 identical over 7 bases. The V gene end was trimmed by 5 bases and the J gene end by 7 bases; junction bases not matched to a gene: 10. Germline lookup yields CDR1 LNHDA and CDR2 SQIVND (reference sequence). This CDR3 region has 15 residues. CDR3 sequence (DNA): TGTGCCAGTAGTGATAGACAGGGCGTGAGTGAAAAACTGTTTTTT. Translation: CASSDRQGVSEKLFF.

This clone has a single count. CDR3 in amino acids: CAIRTGFASPLHF. CDR3 nucleotides: TGTGCCATCCGGACAGGGTTCGCTTCACCCCTCCACTTT. V and J are TRBV30 and TRBJ1-6; 8 bases match TRBD1. Germline V gene data show CDR1 as GTSNPN and CDR2 as SVGIG (reference sequence). V lost 8 bases to trimming and J lost 9 bases; unmatched junction nucleotides: 9. The CDR3 has 13 amino acids. Based on the CDR3 plus reference TRBV30 and TRBJ1-6, the full variable domain is SQTIHQWPATLVQPVGSPLSLECTVEGTSNPNLYWYRQAAGRGLQLLFYSVGIGQISSEVPQNLSASRPQDRQFILSSKKLLLSDSGFYLCAIRTGFASPLHFGNGTRLTVT.

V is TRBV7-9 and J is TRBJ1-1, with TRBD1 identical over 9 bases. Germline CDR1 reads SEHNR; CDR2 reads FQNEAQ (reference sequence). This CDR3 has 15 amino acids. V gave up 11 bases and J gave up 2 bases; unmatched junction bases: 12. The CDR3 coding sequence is TGTGCCCTTCGCTTGGGGACAGGGACAAACACTGAAGCTTTCTTT. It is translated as CALRLGTGTNTEAFF.

CDR3 nucleotide sequence: TGTGCCGTCAACACAGGGTACCCCTCGTACGAGCAGTACTTC. Protein product: CAVNTGYPSYEQYF. This chain joins TRBV19 and TRBJ2-7, with D perhaps matching TRBD1 (6 bases). This CDR3 contains 14 residues. V was cut by 11 bases and J by 4 bases, with 21 bases left in between. Germline assignment: CDR1 LNHDA and CDR2 SQIVND (reference sequence).

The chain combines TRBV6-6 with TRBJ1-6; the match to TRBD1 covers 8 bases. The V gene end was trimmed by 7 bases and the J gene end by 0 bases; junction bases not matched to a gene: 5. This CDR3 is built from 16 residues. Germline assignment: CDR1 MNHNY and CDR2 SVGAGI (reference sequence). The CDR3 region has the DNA TGTGCCAGCAAGAAAGGACAGGGCTCCTATAATTCACCCCTCCACTTT. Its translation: CASKKGQGSYNSPLHF.

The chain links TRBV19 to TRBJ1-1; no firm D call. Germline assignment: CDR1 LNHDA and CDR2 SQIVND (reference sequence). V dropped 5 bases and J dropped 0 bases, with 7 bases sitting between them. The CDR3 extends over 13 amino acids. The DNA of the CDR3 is TGTGCCAGTAGTCTCAACCTGAACACTGAAGCTTTCTTT. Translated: CASSLNLNTEAFF.

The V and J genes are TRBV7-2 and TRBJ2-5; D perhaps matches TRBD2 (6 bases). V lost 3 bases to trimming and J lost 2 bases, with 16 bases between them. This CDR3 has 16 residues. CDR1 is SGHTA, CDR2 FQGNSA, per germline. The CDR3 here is CASSFLGGATQETQYF. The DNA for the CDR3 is TGTGCCAGCAGCTTTCTCGGAGGGGCTACACAAGAGACCCAGTACTTC.

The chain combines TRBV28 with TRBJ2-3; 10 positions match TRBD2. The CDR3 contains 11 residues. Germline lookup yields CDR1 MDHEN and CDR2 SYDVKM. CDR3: CVSGGTGTQYF. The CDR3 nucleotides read TGTGTTAGCGGGGGGACGGGTACGCAGTATTTT.

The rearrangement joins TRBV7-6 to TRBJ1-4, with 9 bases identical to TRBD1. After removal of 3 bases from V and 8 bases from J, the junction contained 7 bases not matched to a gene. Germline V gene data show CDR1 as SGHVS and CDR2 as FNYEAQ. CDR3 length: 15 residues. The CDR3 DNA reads TGTGCCAGCAGCTTGAACAGGGGGCTTGAAGAAAAACTGTTTTTT. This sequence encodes CASSLNRGLEEKLFF.

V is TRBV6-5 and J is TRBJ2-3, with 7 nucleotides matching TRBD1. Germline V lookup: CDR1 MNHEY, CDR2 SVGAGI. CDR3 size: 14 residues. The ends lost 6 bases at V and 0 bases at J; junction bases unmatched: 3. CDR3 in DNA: TGTGCCAGCAGAGACAGGGAAAGCACAGATACGCAGTATTTT. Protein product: CASRDRESTDTQYF.

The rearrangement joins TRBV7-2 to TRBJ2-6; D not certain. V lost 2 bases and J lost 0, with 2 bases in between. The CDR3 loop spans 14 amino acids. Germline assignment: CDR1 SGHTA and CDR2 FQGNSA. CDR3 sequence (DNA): TGTGCCAGCAGCTTAAGCTCTGGGGCCAACGTCCTGACTTTC. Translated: CASSLSSGANVLTF.

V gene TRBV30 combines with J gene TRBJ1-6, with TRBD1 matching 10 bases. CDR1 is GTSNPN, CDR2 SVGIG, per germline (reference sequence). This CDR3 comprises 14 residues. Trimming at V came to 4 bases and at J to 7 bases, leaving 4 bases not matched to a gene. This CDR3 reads CAWIPGQGNSPLHF. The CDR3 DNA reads TGTGCCTGGATTCCGGGACAGGGGAATTCACCCCTCCACTTT. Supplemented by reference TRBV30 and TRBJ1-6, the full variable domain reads SQTIHQWPATLVQPVGSPLSLECTVEGTSNPNLYWYRQAAGRGLQLLFYSVGIGQISSEVPQNLSASRPQDRQFILSSKKLLLSDSGFYLCAWIPGQGNSPLHFGNGTRLTVT.

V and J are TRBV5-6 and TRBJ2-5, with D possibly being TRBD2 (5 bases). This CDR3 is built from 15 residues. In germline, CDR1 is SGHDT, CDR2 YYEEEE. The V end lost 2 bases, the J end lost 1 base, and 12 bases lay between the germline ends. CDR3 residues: CASSFGLNPQETQYF. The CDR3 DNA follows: TGTGCCAGCAGCTTCGGACTTAACCCCCAAGAGACCCAGTACTTC.

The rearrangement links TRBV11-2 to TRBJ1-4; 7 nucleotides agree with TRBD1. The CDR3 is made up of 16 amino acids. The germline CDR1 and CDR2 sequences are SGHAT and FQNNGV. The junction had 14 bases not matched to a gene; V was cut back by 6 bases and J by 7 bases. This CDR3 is CASRLRAGGYPEKLFF. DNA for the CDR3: TGTGCCAGCAGACTAAGGGCAGGGGGGTACCCTGAAAAACTGTTTTTT.

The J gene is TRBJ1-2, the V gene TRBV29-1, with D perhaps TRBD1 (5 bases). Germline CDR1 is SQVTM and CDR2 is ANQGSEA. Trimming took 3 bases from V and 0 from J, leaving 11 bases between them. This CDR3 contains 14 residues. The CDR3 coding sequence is TGCAGCGTTGAGACAGCTATGCCTAACTATGGCTACACCTTC. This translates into CSVETAMPNYGYTF.

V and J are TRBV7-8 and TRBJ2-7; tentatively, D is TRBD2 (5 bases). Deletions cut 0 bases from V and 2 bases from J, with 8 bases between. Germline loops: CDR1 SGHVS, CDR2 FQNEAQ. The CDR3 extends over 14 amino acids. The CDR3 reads CASSLAPGTYEQYF. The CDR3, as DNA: TGTGCCAGCAGCTTAGCCCCGGGGACCTACGAGCAGTACTTC.

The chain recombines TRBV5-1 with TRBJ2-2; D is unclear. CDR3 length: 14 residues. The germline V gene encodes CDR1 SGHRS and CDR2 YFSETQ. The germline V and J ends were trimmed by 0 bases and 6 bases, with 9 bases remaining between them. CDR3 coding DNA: TGCGCCAGCAGCTTGGCTTCGGTCGCCGGGGAGCTGTTTTTT. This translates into CASSLASVAGELFF.

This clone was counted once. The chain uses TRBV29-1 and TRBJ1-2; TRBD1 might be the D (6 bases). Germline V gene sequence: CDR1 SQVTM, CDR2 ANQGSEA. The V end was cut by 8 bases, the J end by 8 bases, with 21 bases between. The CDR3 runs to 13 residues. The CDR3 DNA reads TGCAGCACTAAGGACAGTCTCTATGAGGGCTACACCTTC. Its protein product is CSTKDSLYEGYTF.

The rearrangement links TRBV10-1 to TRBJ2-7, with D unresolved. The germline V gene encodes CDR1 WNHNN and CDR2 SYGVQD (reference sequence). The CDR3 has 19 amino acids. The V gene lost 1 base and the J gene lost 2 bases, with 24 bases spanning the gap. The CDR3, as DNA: TGCGCCAGCAGTGAGTTAGAACTCGTCGGCACAGTCCAAACCTACGAGCAGTACTTC. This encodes CASSELELVGTVQTYEQYF.